Listed below are T cell receptor beta chains from one sample, sequenced in a study of cytomegalovirus exposure and HLA in healthy donors. Assay: immunoSEQ multiplex PCR; the TCRdb copy retains only in-frame clones and omits some. Among around 200,000 clones listed, 85% to 90% were seen once. Material: PBMCs. These receptors all stem from a woman in her late teens or twenties in good health and CMV-seronegative. The CDR3 runs from the conserved cysteine through the conserved F or W. D genes are given only for firm matches. Expanded clones get a size class; other rows say once, few or many, or leave the size out.

v_gene: TRBV2; abundance: once; len: 11; j_gene: TRBJ2-7; d_gene: TRBD1; CDR3nt: TGTGCCAGCAGGACAGGGAACGAGCAGTACTTC; CDR3aa: CASRTGNEQYF
v_gene: TRBV15; abundance: NA; len: 13; j_gene: TRBJ1-1; d_gene: NA; CDR3nt: TGTGCCACCAGCAGAGTGGGAGATACTGAAGCTTTCTTT; CDR3aa: CATSRVGDTEAFF
v_gene: TRBV30; abundance: NA; len: 12; j_gene: TRBJ1-3; d_gene: TRBD1; CDR3nt: TGTGCCTGGAGTGAGGACAGGATGGCCATATATTTT; CDR3aa: CAWSEDRMAIYF
v_gene: TRBV13; abundance: once; len: 14; j_gene: TRBJ2-5; d_gene: NA; CDR3nt: TGTGCCAGCAGCTACAGGGAGCACGGAGAGACCCAGTACTTC; CDR3aa: CASSYREHGETQYF
v_gene: TRBV27; abundance: once; len: 13; j_gene: TRBJ1-2; d_gene: NA; CDR3nt: TGTGCCAGCAGTTCCAGGGGATCCTATGGCTACACCTTC; CDR3aa: CASSSRGSYGYTF
v_gene: TRBV13; abundance: NA; len: 13; j_gene: TRBJ1-2; d_gene: TRBD1; CDR3nt: TGTGCCAGCAGCGCGGACAGGTTGGTTGGCTACACCTTC; CDR3aa: CASSADRLVGYTF
v_gene: TRBV10-2; abundance: NA; len: 15; j_gene: TRBJ2-1; d_gene: TRBD2; CDR3nt: TGCGCCAGCAGTGACCCTAGCGGGGGGGTCTATGAGCAGTTCTTC; CDR3aa: CASSDPSGGVYEQFF
v_gene: TRBV5-5; abundance: NA; len: 19; j_gene: TRBJ1-1; d_gene: TRBD1; CDR3nt: TGTGCCAGCAGCTCGGGACAGGGGGCTTGGAGGGTGGGAGACCTTGAAGCTTTCTTT; CDR3aa: CASSSGQGAWRVGDLEAFF
v_gene: TRBV6-1; abundance: NA; len: 12; j_gene: TRBJ1-2; d_gene: TRBD1; CDR3nt: TGTGCCAGCACACAGGGGATTGAAGGCTACACCTTC; CDR3aa: CASTQGIEGYTF
v_gene: TRBV18; abundance: NA; len: 14; j_gene: TRBJ1-2; d_gene: TRBD1; CDR3nt: TGTGCCAGCTCAGTTGACAGGGACGGCTATGGCTACACCTTC; CDR3aa: CASSVDRDGYGYTF